This T cell receptor beta chain was captured by sequencing in a study of T cell clonality in common variable immunodeficiency. In its sample, this clone was seen many times. Its target is not known. The read is 3 residues too short to cover the CDR3 end, so that end is filled in from the germline J gene. General study points: Reportedly, TCR beta sequences from common variable immunodeficiency showed fewer deletions and N-nucleotide insertions.

Profiled with immunoSEQ multiplex PCR; TCRdb holds only in-frame clones, not every one. The sample holds around 24,000 clones, and no clone turns up only once. The CDR3 is 15 amino acids. Trimming removed 4 bases from V and 8 bases from J, with 17 bases in between. Germline V gene data show CDR1 as MNHNS and CDR2 as SASEGT. No CVID subject was ill or on immunomodulatory drugs when sampled. Donors gave about 5 to 9 ml heparinized peripheral whole blood. The sequenced sample was peripheral blood mononuclear cells. The sequence was obtained from a human donor with common variable immunodeficiency. This chain connects TRBV6-1 to TRBJ2-2; D might be TRBD1 (6 bases). The covered CDR3 bases are TGTGCCAGCAGTGCTCCGGGACAAGGAAGGGGGGAG. Translating it yields CASSAPGQGRGE. The complete CDR3 sequence is CASSAPGQGRGELFF.